This T cell receptor (beta chain) comes out of a study of CXCR3-negative and CXCR3-positive naive CD8 T cells. Study as a whole: The dataset comprises some 150 million TRB reads in total, with about 1.5 +/- 0.3 million reads per library.

The TRB cDNA libraries were prepared by 5' RACE with UMI labels. TCRdb re-analyzed the 5' RACE reads; it lists each CDR3 protein once, without DNA. Here the sample table reports some 39,000 distinct CDR3 sequences. CD45RO-CCR7+CD27+CD95- was the phenotype of naive CD8+ T cells. Findings and limits, study-wide: The study inferred TCR strength from TRB CDR3 properties and found comparable surface CD5 between naive subsets. Comparison of naive cells showed more hydrophobic TRB CDR3s in CXCR3-positive than in CXCR3-negative naive cells.

Looked up from germline, CDR1 is SQVTM and CDR2 is ANQGSEA. The CDR3 is made up of 12 amino acids. As for this clonotype: The target antigen is unknown.

Sequenced input: naive CXCR3- CD8+ T cells from blood. Indicated subset: CD45RO-CCR7+CD27+CD95- naive CD8+ T cells lacking CXCR3 (TNR3-). The genes are TRBV29-1 and TRBJ2-7; as DNA is missing, the TRBD1 call by TCRdb cannot be tested. This receptor was identified in a human donor in good health. Some clones in this sample may be carry-over from other donors' samples. The CDR3 loop reads CSALTGGHEQYF.